One sample yielded the 9 T cell receptor beta chains listed below, sequenced in a study of cytomegalovirus exposure and HLA in healthy donors. Amplification used 60 Vbeta primers and 13 Jbeta primers. Only in-frame clones appear in the TCRdb table, and some are missing; sequencing was by immunoSEQ multiplex PCR. The sample yields some 200,000 clones, approximately 79% seen once. Sequenced material: PBMCs. These receptors originate from a man aged 18 to 29 in good health and CMV-seronegative.

This rearrangement joins TRBV9 to TRBJ2-2; 8 bases match TRBD1. V gave up 2 bases and J gave up 3 bases; unmatched junction bases: 6. The CDR3 totals 16 residues. CDR1 and CDR2 (germline): SGDLS, YYNGEE. This CDR3 reads CASSVSPGGYTGELFF. CDR3 coding DNA: TGTGCCAGCAGCGTGAGCCCAGGGGGCTACACCGGGGAGCTGTTTTTT. The full variable domain, its missing parts supplied by reference TRBV9 and TRBJ2-2, is DSGVTQTPKHLITATGQRVTLRCSPRSGDLSVYWYQQSLDQGLQFLIQYYNGEERAKGNILERFSAQQFPDLHSELNLSSLELGDSALYFCASSVSPGGYTGELFFGEGSRLTVL.

J is TRBJ2-5 and V is TRBV4-2, with 13 bases aligning to TRBD2. The assigned J gene may be wrong: the sequence end matches TRBJ2-7 better. The CDR3 length is 15 residues. CDR1 is LGHNA, CDR2 YNFKEQ, per germline. In DNA form, the CDR3 reads TGTGCCAGCAGCCTGGGACTAGCGGGGACCTACGAGCAGTACTTC. Its protein product is CASSLGLAGTYEQYF.

The V gene is TRBV6-1, the J gene TRBJ2-1, with 9 bases that match TRBD1. The V gene end was trimmed by 4 bases and the J gene end by 8 bases; junction bases not matched to a gene: 9. The CDR3 is 15 residues long. Germline V CDR1 and CDR2: MNHNS, SASEGT. The DNA for the CDR3 is TGTGCCAGCAGTGTCCACAGGGGGCAAAAAGATGAGCAGTTCTTC. It translates to CASSVHRGQKDEQFF.

The CDR3 sequence: CASRHTGVSYNEQFF. As DNA, the CDR3 is TGTGCCAGCAGGCACACAGGGGTCTCCTACAATGAGCAGTTCTTC. The chain has TRBV7-2 and TRBJ2-1; 7 nucleotides agree with TRBD1. The CDR3 has 15 residues. Germline-derived CDR1 and CDR2 are SGHTA and FQGNSA. The V segment lost 6 bases and the J segment 0 bases; nucleotides outside the gene matches: 5.

Only a few counts were recorded for this clone. The chain uses TRBV4-3 and TRBJ2-5; D call uncertain. The CDR3 has 16 amino acids. The ends were cut back, 0 bases at V and 5 bases at J, with 16 bases in the middle. In germline, CDR1 is LGHNA, CDR2 YSLEER. CDR3 residues: CASSQDPRGSAETQYF. CDR3 sequence (DNA): TGCGCCAGCAGCCAAGATCCGAGAGGCAGCGCGGAGACCCAGTACTTC.

In this sample, this clone turned up once. This chain links TRBV27 with TRBJ2-5; 7 nucleotides line up with TRBD2. The CDR3 is 16 residues long. The V gene's germline CDR1 is MNHEY and CDR2 SMNVEV (reference sequence). Trimming at V came to 2 bases and at J to 1 base, leaving 7 bases not matched to a gene. The CDR3 region is CASSLNRAGTQETQYF. The CDR3, as DNA: TGTGCCAGCAGTTTAAATCGAGCGGGAACCCAAGAGACCCAGTACTTC.

The chain joins TRBV19 to TRBJ1-1, with 8 bases fitting TRBD1. Germline V gene data show CDR1 as LNHDA and CDR2 as SQIVND (reference sequence). The ends lost 4 bases at V and 5 bases at J; junction bases unmatched: 6. This CDR3 has 14 amino acids. Written as DNA, the CDR3 is TGTGCCAGTAGTACCCAGGGGGCAAGGACTGAAGCTTTCTTT. This translates into CASSTQGARTEAFF.

The gene calls are TRBV7-6 and TRBJ2-1; 8 bases match TRBD2. Trimming took 0 bases from V and 7 from J; bases not matched to a gene: 8. The CDR3 consists of 16 residues. Looked up from germline, CDR1 is SGHVS and CDR2 is FNYEAQ. CDR3 in DNA: TGTGCCAGCAGCTTAGCGGGGGCCGGGACTAGGAATGAGCAGTTCTTC. Amino acid sequence: CASSLAGAGTRNEQFF.

V is TRBV7-3 and J is TRBJ1-1; 10 nucleotides agree with TRBD1. The CDR3 totals 13 residues. Germline CDR1 is SGHTA and CDR2 is FQGTGA. V was clipped by 6 bases and J by 5 bases; unmatched bases: 3. For the CDR3, the DNA is TGTGCCAGCAGATTGGGACAGGGGACTGAAGCTTTCTTT. This gives the protein CASRLGQGTEAFF.